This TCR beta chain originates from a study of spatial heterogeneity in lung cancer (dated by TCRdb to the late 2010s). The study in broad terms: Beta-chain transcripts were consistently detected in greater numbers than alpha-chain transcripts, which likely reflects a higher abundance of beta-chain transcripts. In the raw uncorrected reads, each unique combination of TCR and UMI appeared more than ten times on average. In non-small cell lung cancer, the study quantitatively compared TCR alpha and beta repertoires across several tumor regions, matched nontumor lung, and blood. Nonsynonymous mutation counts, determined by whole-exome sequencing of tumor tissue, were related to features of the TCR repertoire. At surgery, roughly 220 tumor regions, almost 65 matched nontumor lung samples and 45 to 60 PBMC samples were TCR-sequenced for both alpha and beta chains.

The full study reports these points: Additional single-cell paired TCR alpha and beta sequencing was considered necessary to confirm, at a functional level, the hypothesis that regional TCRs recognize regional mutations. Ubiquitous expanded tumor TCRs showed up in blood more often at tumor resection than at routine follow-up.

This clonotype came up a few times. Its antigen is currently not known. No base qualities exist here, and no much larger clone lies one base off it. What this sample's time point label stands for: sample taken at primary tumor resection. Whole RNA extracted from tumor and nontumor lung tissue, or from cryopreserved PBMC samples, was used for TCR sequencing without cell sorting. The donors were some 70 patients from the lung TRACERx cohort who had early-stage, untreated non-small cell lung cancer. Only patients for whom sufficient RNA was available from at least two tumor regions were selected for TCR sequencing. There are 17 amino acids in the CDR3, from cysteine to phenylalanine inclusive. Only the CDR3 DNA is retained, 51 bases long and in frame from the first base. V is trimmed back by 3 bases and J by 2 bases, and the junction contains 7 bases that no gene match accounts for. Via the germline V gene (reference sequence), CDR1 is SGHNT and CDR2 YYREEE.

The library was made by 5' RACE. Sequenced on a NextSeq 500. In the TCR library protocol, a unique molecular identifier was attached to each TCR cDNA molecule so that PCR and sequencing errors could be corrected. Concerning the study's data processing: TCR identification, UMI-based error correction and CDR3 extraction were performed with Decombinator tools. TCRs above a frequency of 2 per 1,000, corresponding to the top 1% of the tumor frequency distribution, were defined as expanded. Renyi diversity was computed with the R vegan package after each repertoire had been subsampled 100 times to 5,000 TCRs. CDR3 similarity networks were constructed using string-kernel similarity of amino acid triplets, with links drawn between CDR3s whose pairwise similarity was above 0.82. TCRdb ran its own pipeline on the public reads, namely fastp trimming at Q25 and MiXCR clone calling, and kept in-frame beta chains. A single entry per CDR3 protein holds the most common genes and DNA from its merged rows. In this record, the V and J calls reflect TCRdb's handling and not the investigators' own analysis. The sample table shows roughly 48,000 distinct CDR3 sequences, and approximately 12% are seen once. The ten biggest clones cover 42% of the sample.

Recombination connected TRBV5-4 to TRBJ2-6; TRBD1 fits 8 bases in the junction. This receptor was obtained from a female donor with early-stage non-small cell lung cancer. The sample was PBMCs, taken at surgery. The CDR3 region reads CASSSPGQGAGANVLTF. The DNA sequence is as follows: TGTGCCAGCAGCTCTCCCGGACAGGGAGCTGGGGCCAACGTCCTGACTTTC.